This T cell receptor beta chain was sequenced in a study of T-cell reconstitution after alpha-beta-depleted transplantation in children. Findings of the study overall: T-cell counts and diversity were attributed mostly to newly produced T cells one year after transplant. Some patients' high day-60 TCRbeta diversity was traced to surviving recipient T cells and thymic progenitors.

This clonotype was observed a few times. Its antigen is undetermined. Unique molecular identifiers were incorporated into the prepared TCRbeta library. TCRdb processed the PCR reads anew with MiXCR; each CDR3 protein has one entry. This table holds around 490,000 distinct CDR3 sequences, 10% to 12% found once. Trimming stripped 2 bases from V and 0 bases from J, with 4 bases between. This CDR3 is 12 amino acids long. Germline CDR1 is DFQATT and CDR2 is SNEGSKA (reference sequence). V gene TRBV20-1 combines with J gene TRBJ1-1; D ambiguous. This TCR came from a female patient aged 2-9 years who had a stem cell transplant for aplastic anemia, so the T cells may come from the graft donor. Material: PBMCs, mostly from graft donor cells, obtained 180 days after TCRalphabeta/CD19-depleted stem cell transplant. For the CDR3, the DNA is TGCAGTGCTAGAAAAGTGAACACTGAAGCTTTCTTT. Translated, it gives CSARKVNTEAFF.